These T cell receptor beta chains were read from a single sample in a study of T cell repertoires in cytomegalovirus infection. One entry per CDR3 protein results from TCRdb running MiXCR on the reads. In the table there are approximately 100,000 distinct CDR3 sequences, 25% to 30% of which are singletons. For these TCRs, the target antigens are not known. The sequenced sample was CD8+ T cells from cultured PBMCs, obtained from culture after CMV antigen stimulation. The receptors originated from a human donor in good health (CMV status not recorded). Some clones in this sample may be carry-over from other donors' samples. CDR3s include the opening cysteine and the closing phenylalanine or tryptophan. A D gene is named only where the DNA matches it firmly. Clone size is stated in some rows and not others, as once, few, many or a class when expanded.

D,size,J,V,DNA,CDR3
.,once,TRBJ2-1,TRBV20-1,TGCAGTGCGTTACAGGGCCAGCAGTTCTTC,CSALQGQQFF
.,few,TRBJ2-7,TRBV27,TGTGCCAGCAGTTTTCGGGGTGAAACCTACGAGCAGTACTTC,CASSFRGETYEQYF
.,.,TRBJ2-1,TRBV18,TGTGCCAGCTCACCCGGACCCACAGATGAGCAGTTCTTC,CASSPGPTDEQFF
.,many,TRBJ1-6,TRBV6-5,TGTGCCAGCAGTTACTCCGGGGTGGGATCACCCCTCCACTTT,CASSYSGVGSPLHF
.,many,TRBJ1-1,TRBV12-3/TRBV12-4,TGTGCCAGCAGTTTTGGGGGGCCCACTGAAGCTTTCTTT,CASSFGGPTEAFF
TRBD2,few,TRBJ2-7,TRBV13,TGTGCCAGCGGTGGGAGCGGGGAGGAATGGTCCTACGAGCAGTACTTC,CASGGSGEEWSYEQYF
.,.,TRBJ1-1,TRBV7-6,TGTGCCAGCAGCTCCGCCCCGGGCGCAAGAGCTTTCTTT,CASSSAPGARAFF
.,few,TRBJ1-1,TRBV6-2/TRBV6-3,TGTGCCAGCAGTTACCCCGGGGGAGTGAACACTGAAGCTTTCTTT,CASSYPGGVNTEAFF
.,few,TRBJ1-3,TRBV7-8,TGTGCCAGCAGTTCTTACTCTGGAAACACCATATATTTT,CASSSYSGNTIYF
.,few,TRBJ2-7,TRBV19,TGTGCCAGTAGTTCCCCGACAGACGAGCAGTACTTC,CASSSPTDEQYF
.,few,TRBJ1-3,TRBV7-6,TGTGCCAGCAGTCGACCTGGGGCTGGAAACACCATATATTTT,CASSRPGAGNTIYF
.,once,TRBJ2-3,TRBV4-1,TGCGCCAGCAGCCAAGTCCGATCGGGGAGGTTCTCTGATACGCAGTATTTT,CASSQVRSGRFSDTQYF
TRBD2,.,TRBJ2-1,TRBV9,TGTGCCAGCAGCGCTCGACTAGCCCCCTTGTGGGAGCAGTTCTTC,CASSARLAPLWEQFF
TRBD2,few,TRBJ2-2,TRBV12-3/TRBV12-4,TGTGCCAGCAGTACAAGCGGGGTCTACACCGGGGAGCTGTTTTTT,CASSTSGVYTGELFF
TRBD2,.,TRBJ2-1,TRBV11-2,TGTGCCAGCAGCTTAGCGGCGGGGGGCGGTGGTGAGCAGTTCTTC,CASSLAAGGGGEQFF
.,.,TRBJ2-1,TRBV6-2/TRBV6-3,TGTGCCAGCAGTCGCTCCCGGACAATTCCCAATGAGCAGTTCTTC,CASSRSRTIPNEQFF
TRBD2,many,TRBJ2-1,TRBV4-1,TGCGCCAGCACCCCTAGCGGGGGGGCCGGGTCCTACAATGAGCAGTTCTTC,CASTPSGGAGSYNEQFF
.,few,TRBJ2-3,TRBV28,TGTGCCAGCAGCCCGGACATCCCAAGCACAGATACGCAGTATTTT,CASSPDIPSTDTQYF
TRBD1,.,TRBJ2-7,TRBV7-6,TGTGCCAGCAGCTTAGCGGCAGGGGCAGGGGGCTACGAGCAGTACTTC,CASSLAAGAGGYEQYF
.,.,TRBJ2-7,TRBV6-1,TGTGCCAGCACTGGGGAATCCTACGAGCAGTACTTC,CASTGESYEQYF
.,once,TRBJ2-7,TRBV7-9,TGTGCCCGCAGCCCCTGGGGTCTATACGAGCAGTACTTC,CARSPWGLYEQYF
TRBD1,few,TRBJ2-1,TRBV11-2,TGTGCCAGCAGCTTAGCATTCCGGGACAGGGGTGAAAATGAGCAGTTCTTC,CASSLAFRDRGENEQFF
TRBD1,.,TRBJ1-1,TRBV19,TGTGCCAGTCGCCGACTACAGGGGCCTGAAGCTTTCTTT,CASRRLQGPEAFF
.,few,TRBJ1-2,TRBV7-9,TGTGCCAGCAGCTTGGGAGTCAGCCCCGACTATGGCTACACCTTC,CASSLGVSPDYGYTF
.,.,TRBJ2-2,TRBV2,TGTGCCAGCAGTGTAGTCCGAGGGGAGCTGTTTTTT,CASSVVRGELFF
.,few,TRBJ2-1,TRBV7-9,TGTGCCAGGGAGGGACGTCCGGGGGACAATGAGCAGTTCTTC,CAREGRPGDNEQFF
TRBD1,many,TRBJ1-2,TRBV7-9,TGTGCCAGCAGCTTATCCGCTGGACAGGGGGCCGATGGCTACACCTTC,CASSLSAGQGADGYTF
.,many,TRBJ2-7,TRBV19,TGTGCCAGTAGTACTGCGGAGGCCTCCTACGAGCAGTACTTC,CASSTAEASYEQYF
.,many,TRBJ1-1,TRBV5-6,TGTGCCAGCAGCTCCGGGGGGGGAACTGAAGCTTTCTTT,CASSSGGGTEAFF
TRBD2,.,TRBJ2-3,TRBV6-1,TGTGCCAGCAGTGAACCAGCGGGGGGCACAGATACGCAGTATTTT,CASSEPAGGTDTQYF
.,.,TRBJ2-5,TRBV28,TGTGCCAGCAGCCGAGACGAGGGGACCCAGTACTTC,CASSRDEGTQYF
.,few,TRBJ2-1,TRBV7-8,TGTGCCAGCCTAGGGGTTTCGGCAAATGAGCAGTTCTTC,CASLGVSANEQFF
.,few,TRBJ2-7,TRBV7-3,TGTGCCAGCAGCTTAATTCGGATCTACTACGAGCAGTACTTC,CASSLIRIYYEQYF
.,few,TRBJ1-1,TRBV29-1,TGCAGCGTTGAGGGGTACAGGGTTGTGGCTGAAGCTTTCTTT,CSVEGYRVVAEAFF
TRBD2,many,TRBJ2-3,TRBV29-1,TGCAGCGTTGAAGATCCCGAGACTAGCGGCGCTAGCACAGATACGCAGTATTTT,CSVEDPETSGASTDTQYF
.,few,TRBJ1-5,TRBV12-3/TRBV12-4,TGTGCCAGCAGTTTAGTAGGCCGAAATCAGCCCCAGCATTTT,CASSLVGRNQPQHF
.,.,TRBJ1-2,TRBV12-3/TRBV12-4,TGTGCCAGCAGTTTCCCAGGGGATGGCTACACCTTC,CASSFPGDGYTF
TRBD2,.,TRBJ2-1,TRBV7-9,TGTGCCAGCTCGGGACTAGGAGCTGAGCAGTTCTTC,CASSGLGAEQFF
.,few,TRBJ1-4,TRBV19,TGTGCCAGTAACTCTCGGGACATTAATGAAAAACTGTTTTTT,CASNSRDINEKLFF
.,.,TRBJ1-4,TRBV5-1,TGCGCCAGCAGCTTGGAGGGAAAACTGTTTTTT,CASSLEGKLFF
.,.,TRBJ1-2,TRBV27,TGTGCCAGCAGTATCGGACTAAACCTTGGCTACACCTTC,CASSIGLNLGYTF
TRBD1,.,TRBJ2-5,TRBV6-2/TRBV6-3,TGTGCCAGCAGTGTCCCCCGGGACAGGGAAGAGACCCAGTACTTC,CASSVPRDREETQYF
.,.,TRBJ2-7,TRBV2,TGTGCCAGCAGTGATTGGTACGAGCAGTACTTC,CASSDWYEQYF
.,few,TRBJ2-7,TRBV10-3,TGTGCCATCAGTGAGACGTACTTGGCAGGGCTCGAGCAGTACTTC,CAISETYLAGLEQYF
.,many,TRBJ2-2,TRBV7-2,TGTGCCAGCAGCTTAGTTTTAAACACCGGGGAGCTGTTTTTT,CASSLVLNTGELFF
.,.,TRBJ1-6,TRBV27,TGTGCCAGCAGTCCCCTCACATGGGCACCCCTCCACTTT,CASSPLTWAPLHF
.,.,TRBJ2-5,TRBV7-9,TGTGCCAGCAGCTTAGCGGGGGGACCTAGCCCGAAAGAGACCCAGTACTTC,CASSLAGGPSPKETQYF
TRBD2,few,TRBJ2-1,TRBV12-3/TRBV12-4,TGTGCCAGCAGTTTAAGGGGGAATAGCGGGGGGACAACCTACAATGAGCAGTTCTTC,CASSLRGNSGGTTYNEQFF
.,many,TRBJ1-1,TRBV28,TGTGCCAGCAGTTTAGGAAGGTTGAGGGGGGACACTGAAGCTTTCTTT,CASSLGRLRGDTEAFF